This T cell receptor beta chain came from a study of response to subunit inactivated influenza vaccine. TCRdb independently ran MiXCR on the RT-PCR reads; one entry per CDR3 protein. The sample consists of 180,000 or so distinct CDR3 sequences, 9.5% to 15% of them appearing once. CDR3 size: 15 residues. Trimming pared 6 bases from V and 1 base from J, leaving 15 bases between. Germline V gene sequence: CDR1 KGHSH, CDR2 LQKENI. This sample also belongs to another study, concerning T cells expressing NK-cell markers. That work adds: It was by 5'RACE template switching with UMIs that TCR beta cDNA was made. Sorted CD3+CD56-NKG2C+, CD3+CD56+NKG2C+ and CD3+CD56+NKG2C- T cells supplied the TCR beta repertoires. The contribution of dominant NKG2C+ clonotypes to CD8+ T cells in a handful of donors was roughly 1.0-7.0%. In several donors, dominant clonotypes made up 28.3-60.1% of CD3+CD56-NKG2C+ cells. It is unclear if expanded NKG2C-expressing clones target HCMV antigens.

Sequencing was performed on CD8+ T cells sorted from PBMCs, taken 11 to 12 days after vaccination. The sequence derives from a man aged 50 to 59 who received an inactivated influenza vaccine. V and J are TRBV18 and TRBJ2-5, with TRBD1 as a possible D gene (5 bases). The CDR3 DNA reads as TGTGCCAGCTCCCGTTGGGTTGACAGCCAAGAGACCCAGTACTTC. It is translated as CASSRWVDSQETQYF.